These 18 T cell receptor beta chains were sequenced from one sample in a study of cytomegalovirus exposure and HLA in healthy donors. Vbeta (60) and Jbeta (13) primers were used in the PCR. The method was immunoSEQ multiplex PCR; TCRdb's version includes in-frame clones alone and lacks a portion of them. The sample contains fewer than 350,000 clones, 70% to 90% of which appear only once. Sequenced material: PBMCs. The receptors derive from a woman aged 18-30 years in good health and CMV-seronegative.

The chain couples TRBV21-1 to TRBJ1-5; the tabulated D call, TRBD1, remains unverified against the DNA. TRBV21-1 is assigned pseudogene status. This CDR3 is 13 amino acids long. This CDR3 reads CASKGSGGQPQHF. CDR3 nucleotides: TGTGCCAGCAAGGGGTCAGGGGGTCAGCCCCAGCATTTT.

J is TRBJ2-1 and V is TRBV19; the D is unclear. The germline V gene encodes CDR1 LNHDA and CDR2 SQIVND (reference sequence). CDR3 length: 14 amino acids. The germline V and J ends were trimmed by 4 bases and 6 bases, with 13 bases remaining between them. The CDR3 DNA is TGTGCCAGTAGTAAAAGACCCCGCGGCAATGAGCAGTTCTTC. Translating gives CASSKRPRGNEQFF.

This chain links TRBV5-1 with TRBJ1-2; tentative D call: TRBD1 (5 bases). V dropped 1 base and J dropped 6 bases, with 16 bases sitting between them. From germline, CDR1 is SGHRS and CDR2 YFSETQ. This CDR3 is built from 15 residues. The CDR3 DNA sequence: TGCGCCAGCAGCTTGAGGAGGGGACCTCTGGATGGCTACACCTTC. It is translated as CASSLRRGPLDGYTF.

Comments on this clone: The sample carries other DNA sequences with the same CDR3. The chain joins TRBV4-1 to TRBJ2-7; no firm D call. Germline-derived CDR1 and CDR2 are MGHRA and YSYEKL. CDR3 length equals 15 residues. Between the trimmed V and J ends, which lost 0 bases and 5 bases, there was a span of 14 bases. CDR3 amino acids: CASSQDMSVRNEQYF. CDR3 nucleotides: TGCGCCAGCAGCCAAGATATGAGCGTACGAAACGAGCAGTACTTC.

This chain uses TRBV4-1 with TRBJ2-7, with 8 bases identical to TRBD2. There are 18 residues in the CDR3. From germline, CDR1 is MGHRA and CDR2 YSYEKL. V dropped 0 bases and J dropped 4; count of bases not matched to a gene: 14. CDR3 coding DNA: TGCGCCAGCAGCCAAGACAGCAGCGGGGGTGGTCTGCGGTACGAGCAGTACTTC. Amino acids: CASSQDSSGGGLRYEQYF.

The chain couples TRBV5-1 to TRBJ2-7, with 7 bases identical to TRBD1. Unmatched junction bases numbered 10, after V lost 1 base and J lost 3 bases. The CDR3 spans 16 residues. CDR1 SGHRS and CDR2 YFSETQ come from the germline V gene. CDR3 coding DNA: TGCGCCAGCAGCTTGCCGTCGGGACAGCCGGGCTACGAGCAGTACTTC. Amino acids: CASSLPSGQPGYEQYF.

The V call is TRBV6-6, the J call TRBJ1-3, with 8 bases fitting TRBD1. CDR3 length: 16 amino acids. From germline, CDR1 is MNHNY and CDR2 SVGAGI (reference sequence). The V gene end was trimmed by 5 bases and the J gene end by 4 bases; junction bases not matched to a gene: 10. The CDR3, as DNA: TGTGCCAGCAGTACGGACAGGGTAAGACAGGGAAACACCATATATTTT. This gives the protein CASSTDRVRQGNTIYF.

V gene TRBV7-8 combines with J gene TRBJ2-5; 8 nucleotides agree with TRBD1. The CDR3 length is 14 residues. CDR1 and CDR2 from the germline V gene are SGHVS and FQNEAQ. V lost 1 base and J lost 2; bases outside the gene matches: 0. The CDR3 coding sequence is TGTGCCAGCAGCTTAGGGACAGGGCAAGAGACCCAGTACTTC. Protein product: CASSLGTGQETQYF.

V is TRBV10-3 and J is TRBJ2-3, with D possibly TRBD2 on 6 matching bases. Trimming stripped 3 bases from V and 2 bases from J, with 18 bases between. Germline CDR1 and CDR2: ENHRY and SYGVKD. This CDR3 is 17 amino acids long. This chain's CDR3 is CAISDLKAGLTTDTQYF. As DNA, the CDR3 is TGTGCCATCAGTGATCTTAAGGCGGGGTTAACCACAGATACGCAGTATTTT.

CDR3 coding DNA: TGTGCCACCAGCAGAGGTCCGGGACTAGCGTTTCAGGAGACCCAGTACTTC. Encoded protein: CATSRGPGLAFQETQYF. The V call is TRBV15, the J call TRBJ2-5; 10 bases are a match to TRBD2. CDR1 LNHNV and CDR2 YYDKDF come from the germline V gene (reference sequence). The CDR3 is 17 amino acids. J lost 5 bases, V lost 1 base, and 10 bases had no gene match. Supplemented by reference TRBV15 and TRBJ2-5, the full variable domain reads DAMVIQNPRYQVTQFGKPVTLSCSQTLNHNVMYWYQQKSSQAPKLLFHYYDKDFNNEADTPDNFQSRRPNTSFCFLDIRSPGLGDTAMYLCATSRGPGLAFQETQYFGPGTRLLVL.

The CDR3: CATSPRTGGQDEQYF. CDR3 bases: TGTGCCACCAGCCCACGGACAGGGGGTCAGGACGAGCAGTACTTC. The genes are TRBV15 and TRBJ2-7; 10 positions agree with TRBD1. With V trimmed by 5 bases and J by 5 bases, 9 bases remained unmatched. The CDR3 sequence is 15 residues long. The germline V gene has CDR1 LNHNV and CDR2 YYDKDF (reference sequence).

This chain joins TRBV7-9 and TRBJ2-1, with 10 bases that match TRBD2. With 5 bases clipped from V and 5 bases from J, the junction kept 9 bases outside the gene matches. The V gene's germline CDR1 is SEHNR and CDR2 FQNEAQ (reference sequence). CDR3 length equals 16 residues. DNA for the CDR3: TGTGCCAGCAGCCCGAACCTAGCGGGGGCCGACAATGAGCAGTTCTTC. Protein sequence: CASSPNLAGADNEQFF.

CDR3 protein: CSAEGAVGNTIYF. For the CDR3, the DNA is TGCAGCGCCGAGGGGGCGGTTGGAAACACCATATATTTT. This rearrangement joins TRBV29-1 to TRBJ1-3, with TRBD1 matching over 7 bases. Germline CDR1 reads SQVTM; CDR2 reads ANQGSEA. The CDR3 covers 13 residues. With V trimmed by 7 bases and J by 3 bases, 6 bases remained unmatched.

The rearrangement joins TRBV4-1 to TRBJ2-3; 7 positions agree with TRBD2. The germline V gene has CDR1 MGHRA and CDR2 YSYEKL. The CDR3 loop spans 16 amino acids. V shed 0 bases, J shed 2 bases, and the junction held 5 bases outside the gene matches. The CDR3 reads CASSQEALAVTDTQYF. DNA of the CDR3: TGCGCCAGCAGCCAAGAAGCTCTAGCGGTCACAGATACGCAGTATTTT.

The gene calls are TRBV10-3 and TRBJ1-1; a possible D gene is TRBD1 (6 bases). V was trimmed by 6 bases and J by 0 bases, leaving 11 bases between them. From germline, CDR1 is ENHRY and CDR2 SYGVKD. CDR3 size: 14 residues. The chain's CDR3 is CAISLDSVNTEAFF. The CDR3 DNA reads as TGTGCCATCAGCTTGGACAGTGTGAACACTGAAGCTTTCTTT.

The rearrangement joins TRBV5-4 to TRBJ1-6; D unresolved. The CDR3 totals 18 residues. Trimming cost V 1 base and J 0 bases, with 14 bases left between them. CDR1 is SGHNT and CDR2 is YYREEE in the germline V gene (reference sequence). DNA of the CDR3: TGTGCCAGCAGCTTGAGGACTCACGGGAACTCCTATAATTCACCCCTCCACTTT. This codes for CASSLRTHGNSYNSPLHF.

The chain carries TRBV5-1 and TRBJ2-7, with 8 nucleotides matching TRBD1. Germline V gene lookup returns CDR1 SGHRS and CDR2 YFSETQ. V was pared by 4 bases and J by 2 bases, with 5 bases of the junction left unmatched. The CDR3 totals 14 residues. CDR3 in amino acids: CASSPDRGPYEQYF. The CDR3 nucleotides are TGCGCCAGCAGCCCAGACAGGGGACCCTACGAGCAGTACTTC.

V usage is TRBV6-1 and J usage is TRBJ2-7; TRBD2 aligns across 10 bases. Per germline, CDR1 MNHNS and CDR2 SASEGT. This CDR3 has 20 amino acids. Unmatched junction bases numbered 16, after V lost 2 bases and J lost 0 bases. CDR3 nucleotide sequence: TGTGCCAGCAGTGAAATCGTCCCCCGAGGGCTAGCGGGGGACTCCTACGAGCAGTACTTC. Translating gives CASSEIVPRGLAGDSYEQYF.